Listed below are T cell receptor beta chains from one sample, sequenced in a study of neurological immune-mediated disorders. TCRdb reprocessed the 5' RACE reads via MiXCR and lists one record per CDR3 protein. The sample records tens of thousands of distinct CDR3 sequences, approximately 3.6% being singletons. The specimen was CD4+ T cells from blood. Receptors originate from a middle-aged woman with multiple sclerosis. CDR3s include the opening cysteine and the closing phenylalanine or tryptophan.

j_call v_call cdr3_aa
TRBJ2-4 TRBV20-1 CSPSDRGGAKNIQYF
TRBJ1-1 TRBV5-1 CASSLQRVRTGGTEAFF
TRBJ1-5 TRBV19 CASSIRRAGQPQHF
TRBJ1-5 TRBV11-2 CASSKRQGKRPINSNQPQHF
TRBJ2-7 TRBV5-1 CASSQGTSMYYEQYF
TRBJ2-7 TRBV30 CAWSRGHYEQYF
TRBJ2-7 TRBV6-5 CASTDSGRGYEQYF
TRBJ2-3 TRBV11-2 CASSLTSGGARGTDTQYF
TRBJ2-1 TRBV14 CASSKDGYMRRDRGQFF
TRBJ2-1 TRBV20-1 CSARILSNRFNEQFF
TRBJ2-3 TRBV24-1 CATSDLVTDTQYF